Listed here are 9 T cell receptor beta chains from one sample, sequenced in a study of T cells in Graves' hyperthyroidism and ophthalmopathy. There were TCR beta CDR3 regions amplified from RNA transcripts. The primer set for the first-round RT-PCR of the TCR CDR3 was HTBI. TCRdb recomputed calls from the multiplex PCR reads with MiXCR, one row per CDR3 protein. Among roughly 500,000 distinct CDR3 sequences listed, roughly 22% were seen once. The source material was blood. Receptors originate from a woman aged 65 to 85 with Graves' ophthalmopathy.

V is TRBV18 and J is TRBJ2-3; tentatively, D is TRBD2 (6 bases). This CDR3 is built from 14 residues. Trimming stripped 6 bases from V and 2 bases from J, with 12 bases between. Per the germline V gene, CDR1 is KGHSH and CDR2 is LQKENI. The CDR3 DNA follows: TGTGCCAGCTCGCGGACTAAACCCACAGATACGCAGTATTTT. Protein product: CASSRTKPTDTQYF.

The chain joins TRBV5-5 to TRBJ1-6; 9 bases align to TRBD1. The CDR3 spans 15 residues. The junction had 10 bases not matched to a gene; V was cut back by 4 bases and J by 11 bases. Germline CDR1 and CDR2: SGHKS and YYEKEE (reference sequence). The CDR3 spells CASSRPGQGDTPLHF. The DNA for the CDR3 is TGTGCCAGCAGCCGACCGGGACAGGGTGATACACCCCTCCACTTT.

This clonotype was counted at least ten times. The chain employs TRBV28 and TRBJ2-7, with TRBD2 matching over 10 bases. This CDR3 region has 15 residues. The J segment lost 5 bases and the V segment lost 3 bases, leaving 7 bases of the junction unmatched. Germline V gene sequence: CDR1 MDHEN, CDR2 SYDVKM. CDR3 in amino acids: CASSFTLAGVNEQYF. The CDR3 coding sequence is TGTGCCAGCAGTTTTACCCTAGCGGGAGTTAACGAGCAGTACTTC.

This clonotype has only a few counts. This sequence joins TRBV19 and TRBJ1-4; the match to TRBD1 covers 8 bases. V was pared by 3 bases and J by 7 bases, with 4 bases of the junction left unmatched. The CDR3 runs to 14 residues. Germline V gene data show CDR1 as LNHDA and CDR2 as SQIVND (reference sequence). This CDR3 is CASSMRQGSEKLFF. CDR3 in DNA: TGTGCCAGTAGTATGAGACAGGGGAGTGAAAAACTGTTTTTT.

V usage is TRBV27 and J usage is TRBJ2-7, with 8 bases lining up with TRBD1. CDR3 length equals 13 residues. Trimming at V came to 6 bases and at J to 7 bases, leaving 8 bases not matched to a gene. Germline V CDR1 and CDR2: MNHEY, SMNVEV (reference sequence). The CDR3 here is CASRKTGAGEQYF. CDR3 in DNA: TGTGCCAGCAGGAAGACAGGGGCGGGGGAGCAGTACTTC.

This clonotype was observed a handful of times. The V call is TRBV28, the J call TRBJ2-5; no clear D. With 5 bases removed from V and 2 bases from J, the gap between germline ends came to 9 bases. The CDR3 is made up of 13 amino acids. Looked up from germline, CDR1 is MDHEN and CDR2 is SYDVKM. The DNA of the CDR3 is TGTGCCAGCAGTAACATGTTACAAGAGACCCAGTACTTC. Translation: CASSNMLQETQYF.

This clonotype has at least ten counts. In nucleotides, the CDR3 is TGTGCCAGCAAACGCGGGACAGGTGGCGGGCCCCAGCATTTT. It specifies CASKRGTGGGPQHF. V gene TRBV12-3 or TRBV12-4 combines with J gene TRBJ1-5; 8 nucleotides line up with TRBD1. Trimming cost V 7 bases and J 9 bases; bases outside gene matches: 11. This CDR3 is built from 14 residues.

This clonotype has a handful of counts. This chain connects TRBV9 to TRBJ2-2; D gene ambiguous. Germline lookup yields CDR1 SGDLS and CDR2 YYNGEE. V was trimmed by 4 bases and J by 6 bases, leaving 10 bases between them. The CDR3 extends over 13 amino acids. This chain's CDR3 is CASSTVGSGELFF. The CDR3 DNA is TGTGCCAGCAGCACCGTTGGGTCCGGGGAGCTGTTTTTT.

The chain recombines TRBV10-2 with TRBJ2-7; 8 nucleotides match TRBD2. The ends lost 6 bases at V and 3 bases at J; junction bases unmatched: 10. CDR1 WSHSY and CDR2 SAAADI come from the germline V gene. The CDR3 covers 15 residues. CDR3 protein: CASRYQSGSGYEQYF. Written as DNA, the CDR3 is TGCGCCAGCAGGTATCAGAGCGGGAGCGGCTACGAGCAGTACTTC.